The present TCR beta chain was sequenced within a study of control samples from healthy donors and cancer patients. Profiling relied on immunoSEQ multiplex PCR, and the TCRdb table lists in-frame clones only, not all of them. The sample comprises 150,000 to 200,000 clones, about nine tenths of which are singletons, and over 1.2% rests with the top ten. Germline values: CDR1 SGHNT, CDR2 YENEEA. Between the trimmed V and J ends, which lost 3 bases and 5 bases, there was a span of 13 bases. This CDR3 has 14 residues. The chain carries TRBV11-3 and TRBJ2-5; a possible D gene is TRBD1 (8 bases). Sequenced material: blood. This sequence was found in a woman under 40 in good health. The CDR3 here is CASSFPQGGETQYF. DNA for the CDR3: TGTGCCAGCAGCTTTCCACAGGGGGGGGAGACCCAGTACTTC.